This T cell receptor (beta chain) was documented in a study of CD8 T cells in Susac syndrome (dated by TCRdb to between 2017 and 2020). Background for the entire study: Whether CD8+ T cell activation and differentiation in Susac syndrome was antigen driven was tested using repertoire sequencing. Study-level results and caveats: The study acknowledged that relatively few individuals were included in the TCR sequencing and HLA analysis.

There are 15 amino acids in the CDR3, from cysteine to phenylalanine inclusive. Only the CDR3 DNA is retained, 45 bases long and in frame from the first base. CDR1 SEHNR and CDR2 FQNEAQ are derived from the germline V gene (reference sequence). V is trimmed back by 5 bases and J by 7 bases, and the junction contains 11 bases that no gene match accounts for. High-throughput TCR beta sequencing profiled peripheral blood CD8+ and CD4+ T cells from healthy donors, Susac syndrome patients and multiple sclerosis patients. Healthy donors were age- and sex-matched controls. Bulk CD8+ and CD4+ T cells were purified by magnetic negative isolation, while CD8+ TEMRA cells were enriched using FACS. Blood was drawn into EDTA tubes, processed within 24 hours, and PBMCs were isolated by density gradient centrifugation. PBMCs intended for TCR sequencing were cryopreserved in liquid nitrogen and thawed later in a water bath at 37 degrees C. The sorted or isolated CD4+, CD8+ and CD8+ TEMRA cells had a purity of 90% or higher.

RNA was extracted using the RNeasy kit, and about 0.45 to 1 ug of the RNA was reverse transcribed with random hexamers. The immunoSEQ multiplex PCR assay, which covers 54 Vbeta and 13 Jbeta segments, was used to amplify TCR beta CDR3 regions. Bias from PCR amplification was corrected by using a synthetic template baseline for primer optimization and for computational correction. Regarding the original processing steps: Reads were annotated to V, D and J genes per IMGT and analyzed with immunoSEQ Analyzer, keeping only productive sequences. Clonality was computed as one minus Shannon entropy normalized by log2 of the number of productive unique sequences. For each patient and control, public and private clones were evaluated within the 100 most prevalent clones. Susac-specific clones were defined as absent from healthy and MS cohorts, around 980 published viral clones and other ImmuneACCESS disease sequences. TCRdb ran its own pipeline on the public reads, namely fastp trimming at Q25 and MiXCR clone calling, and kept in-frame beta chains. For every CDR3 protein sequence, its rows merge into one entry that carries the most common genes and DNA. TCRdb's processing, not the study's, gives the V and J calls here. This sample holds approximately 190,000 distinct CDR3 sequences; roughly 92% were observed only once. Jointly, the top ten make up 0.1% to 0.12% of the sample.

On this clonotype: The antigen this receptor binds is unknown. No qualities accompany the bases; no much larger clone lies one base away.

Material for sequencing was CD4+ T cells from PBMCs. Here the chain combines TRBV7-9 and TRBJ1-2, and TRBD1 aligns with 9 junction nucleotides. The origin of this receptor is a human donor in good health. DNA sequence: TGTGCCAGCAGCCTTCGACAGGGGGAAGAGGCTGGCTACACCTTC. It translates to CASSLRQGEEAGYTF.